Presented here are 15 T cell receptor beta chains from one specimen sequenced in a study of blood T cell repertoires in COVID-19. The repertoire was sequenced with immunoSEQ multiplex PCR; TCRdb's copy has only in-frame clones and lacks some. The table records some 270,000 clones, around 90% of them present only once. Sequencing was performed on PBMCs or T cells enriched from blood (not recorded which). The receptors shown here come from a woman aged 40 to 55 who had recovered from COVID-19.

The chain recombines TRBV11-1 with TRBJ1-1; D not certain. The V end was cut by 5 bases, the J end by 3 bases, with 13 bases between. The CDR3 is 14 amino acids. Germline V gene data show CDR1 as SGHAT and CDR2 as FQDESV (reference sequence). The CDR3 protein is CASSLTGGYTEAFF. The CDR3 DNA sequence: TGTGCCAGCAGCCTAACCGGCGGCTACACTGAAGCTTTCTTT.

The genes are TRBV6-5 and TRBJ2-3; D remains unclear. The CDR3 covers 12 residues. The germline V and J ends were trimmed by 6 bases and 0 bases, with 4 bases remaining between them. From germline, CDR1 is MNHEY and CDR2 SVGAGI. For the CDR3, the DNA is TGTGCCAGCAGACAGAGCACAGATACGCAGTATTTT. It specifies CASRQSTDTQYF.

The genes are TRBV9 and TRBJ1-2; maybe TRBD1 (6 bases). V was clipped by 0 bases and J by 8 bases, with 17 bases between them. The CDR3 has 15 amino acids. CDR1 is SGDLS and CDR2 is YYNGEE in the germline V gene. This chain's CDR3 is CASSVDVGAEEGYTF. CDR3 sequence (DNA): TGTGCCAGCAGCGTAGACGTGGGGGCAGAAGAGGGCTACACCTTC.

The gene calls are TRBV19 and TRBJ1-2; unclear D gene. Per germline, CDR1 LNHDA and CDR2 SQIVND (reference sequence). The CDR3 sequence is 13 residues long. V lost 4 bases and J lost 4, with 10 bases in between. CDR3 in DNA: TGTGCCAGTAGTACCCAGACTTCCTATGGCTACACCTTC. It codes for CASSTQTSYGYTF.

The chain recombines TRBV18 with TRBJ1-5, with D tentatively TRBD1 (6 bases). Per the germline V gene, CDR1 is KGHSH and CDR2 is LQKENI. This CDR3 is built from 15 residues. With 2 bases removed from V and 9 bases from J, the gap between germline ends came to 17 bases. CDR3 in amino acids: CASSPRATGGMPQHF. The CDR3 DNA follows: TGTGCCAGCTCACCAAGGGCGACGGGGGGCATGCCCCAGCATTTT.

CDR3 sequence: CASSIVVGQGGRSGETQYF. In nucleotides, the CDR3 is TGTGCCAGTAGTATAGTGGTTGGACAGGGAGGTCGGTCGGGAGAGACCCAGTACTTC. The V call is TRBV19, the J call TRBJ2-5; 8 bases line up with TRBD1. Germline-derived CDR1 and CDR2 are LNHDA and SQIVND (reference sequence). After removal of 1 base from V and 4 bases from J, the junction contained 17 bases not matched to a gene. The CDR3 has 19 amino acids.

The chain carries TRBV18 and TRBJ2-1; 7 bases are a match to TRBD1. The germline V gene has CDR1 KGHSH and CDR2 LQKENI. This CDR3 has 17 residues. V was clipped by 3 bases and J by 2 bases; unmatched bases: 10. CDR3 nucleotide sequence: TGTGCCAGCTCACCCGAGACCGGGACAGCGCCCTACAATGAGCAGTTCTTC. This sequence encodes CASSPETGTAPYNEQFF.

The V call is TRBV5-4, the J call TRBJ2-3; no reliable D call. The CDR3 is 16 amino acids. The ends were cut back, 6 bases at V and 5 bases at J, with 22 bases in the middle. The germline V gene encodes CDR1 SGHNT and CDR2 YYREEE (reference sequence). CDR3 sequence: CASTPSSEESGDTQYF. The CDR3 coding sequence is TGTGCCAGCACCCCATCATCTGAGGAGAGTGGAGATACGCAGTATTTT.

A note on this clone: The junction differs from germline at one of its ends, possibly a read error. The chain joins TRBV7-3 to TRBJ1-5; D possibly corresponds to TRBD1 (5 bases). This CDR3 region has 13 residues. The germline V gene encodes CDR1 SGHTA and CDR2 FQGTGA. The CDR3 sequence is CASSLDSSQPQHF. CDR3 nucleotide sequence: TGTGCCAGCAGCCTAGACAGCAGTCAGCCCCAGCATTTT.

The V gene is TRBV5-4, the J gene TRBJ1-2; unclear D gene. V lost 4 bases, J lost 6 bases, and 16 bases lay in between. This CDR3 is built from 14 residues. CDR1 SGHNT and CDR2 YYREEE come from the germline V gene (reference sequence). CDR3 sequence reads: CASSPRVGRHGYTF. CDR3 DNA sequence: TGTGCCAGCAGCCCCCGTGTAGGGAGGCATGGCTACACCTTC. Full variable domain (missing parts from reference TRBV5-4 and TRBJ1-2): ETGVTQSPTHLIKTRGQQVTLRCSSQSGHNTVSWYQQALGQGPQFIFQYYREEENGRGNFPPRFSGLQFPNYSSELNVNALELDDSALYLCASSPRVGRHGYTFGSGTRLTVV.

V usage is TRBV30 and J usage is TRBJ1-2; the D is unclear. Germline CDR1 reads GTSNPN; CDR2 reads SVGIG (reference sequence). Trimming stripped 0 bases from V and 8 bases from J, with 7 bases between. The CDR3 runs to 11 residues. The CDR3 region has the DNA TGTGCCTGGAGTGTCGGGGAAGGCTACACCTTC. It is translated as CAWSVGEGYTF.

The gene calls are TRBV7-2 and TRBJ2-1; a weak D match, TRBD1 (6 bases). The V gene lost 2 bases and the J gene lost 8 bases, with 10 bases spanning the gap. The CDR3 totals 13 residues. Germline CDR1 is SGHTA and CDR2 is FQGNSA. CDR3 in amino acids: CASSLTGWHEQFF. CDR3 coding DNA: TGTGCCAGCAGCTTAACAGGGTGGCATGAGCAGTTCTTC.

The CDR3 region is CASSPQAGTQYF. Written as DNA, the CDR3 is TGTGCCAGCAGCCCCCAGGCGGGTACGCAGTATTTT. This sequence joins TRBV11-2 and TRBJ2-3; the D gene is possibly TRBD2 (5 bases). CDR3 length: 12 amino acids. Trimming pared 5 bases from V and 8 bases from J, leaving 11 bases between. The germline V gene encodes CDR1 SGHAT and CDR2 FQNNGV.

This rearrangement joins TRBV2 to TRBJ1-1; D may be TRBD1 (5 bases). This CDR3 spans 15 amino acids. CDR1 is SNHLY and CDR2 is FYNNEI in the germline V gene. Trimming pared 7 bases from V and 0 bases from J, leaving 15 bases between. This CDR3 is CASTTDVVVNTEAFF. The CDR3, as DNA: TGTGCCAGCACGACAGACGTAGTGGTGAACACTGAAGCTTTCTTT.

The J gene is TRBJ1-1, the V gene TRBV6-5; unclear D gene. CDR1 and CDR2 (germline): MNHEY, SVGAGI. V was shortened by 0 bases and J by 5 bases, with 7 bases between the two germline ends. CDR3 size: 13 residues. The CDR3: CASSYSGETEAFF. Here the CDR3 DNA reads TGTGCCAGCAGTTACTCAGGAGAGACTGAAGCTTTCTTT.